This entry describes one T cell receptor (beta chain). The assay was immunoSEQ multiplex PCR, and TCRdb's table has in-frame clones only and misses some. The table shows 150,000 to 200,000 clones, with approximately 90% occurring only once. Germline V gene lookup returns CDR1 SGDLS and CDR2 YYNGEE. The CDR3 has 12 amino acids. Trimming stripped 0 bases from V and 4 bases from J, with 4 bases between. The data are from a study of T cell responses to AZD1222 COVID-19 vaccine. The clonotype originates from an adult who received the AZD1222 COVID-19 vaccine. The specimen comprised peripheral blood, sampled 28 days after the second AZD1222 dose. J is TRBJ1-2 and V is TRBV9; D not resolved. DNA for the CDR3: TGTGCCAGCAGCGTAGGGTCCTATGGCTACACCTTC. Translation gives CASSVGSYGYTF.